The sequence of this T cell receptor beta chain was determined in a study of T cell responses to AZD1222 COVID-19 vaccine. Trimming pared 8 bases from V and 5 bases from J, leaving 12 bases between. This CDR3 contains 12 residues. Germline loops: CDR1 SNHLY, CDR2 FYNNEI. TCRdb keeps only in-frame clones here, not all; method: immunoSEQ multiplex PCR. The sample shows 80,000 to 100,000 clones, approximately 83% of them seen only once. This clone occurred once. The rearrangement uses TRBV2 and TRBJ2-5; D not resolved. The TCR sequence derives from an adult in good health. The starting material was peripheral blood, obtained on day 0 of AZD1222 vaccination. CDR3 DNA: TGTGCCAGCGGCCGACGCGTTGAGACCCAGTACTTC. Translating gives CASGRRVETQYF. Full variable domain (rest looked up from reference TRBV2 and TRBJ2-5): EPEVTQTPSHQVTQMGQEVILRCVPISNHLYFYWYRQILGQKVEFLVSFYNNEISEKSEIFDDQFSVERPDGSNFTLKIRSTKLEDSAMYFCASGRRVETQYFGPGTRLLVL.